The 21 T cell receptor beta chains listed next were all sequenced from one sample in a study of regulatory T cells in long-lasting Graves disease (dated by TCRdb to the early 2020s). Taken with the paper, the label for time point translates to: persistent/refractory GD, antithyroid drugs over 5 years with positive TRAb. For both TCR sequencing and RNA sequencing, RNA was extracted from PBMCs in TRIzol. Receptors were amplified or captured by multiplex PCR. The data were produced on an Illumina HiSeq 4000. iRepertoire HTBI primers and Arm-PCR amplification of CDR3 regions were used to construct TCR beta libraries. In TCRdb, the public reads were trimmed at Q25 with fastp and aligned with MiXCR, with productive beta chains retained. Each CDR3 protein gets just one entry, which takes the most common genes and DNA from the rows behind it. For this sample the table gives around 500,000 distinct CDR3 sequences, of which less than 25% were detected only once. 7.8% of the sample is taken by the ten largest.

The sequencing used peripheral blood mononuclear cells (PBMCs), collected when the disease was refractory, from a patient treated with antithyroid drugs. These receptor sequences come from a female donor with Graves disease.

This clonotype showed up many times. The rearrangement uses TRBV28 and TRBJ1-1; D is uncertain. V was cut by 5 bases and J by 1 base, with 8 bases left in between. The CDR3 covers 13 residues. In germline, CDR1 is MDHEN, CDR2 SYDVKM. CDR3 sequence (DNA): TGTGCCAGCAGTCCGAAACCGAACACTGAAGCTTTCTTT. Its protein product is CASSPKPNTEAFF.

In this sample, this clonotype turned up a few times. J is TRBJ1-5 and V is TRBV7-3, with D perhaps matching TRBD1 (6 bases). In germline, CDR1 is SGHTA, CDR2 FQGTGA. V shed 0 bases and J shed 5 bases, with 8 bases lying between them. There are 14 residues in the CDR3. The CDR3 spells CASSLTYRDQPQHF. As DNA, the CDR3 is TGTGCCAGCAGCTTAACGTACAGGGATCAGCCCCAGCATTTT.

V and J are TRBV20-1 and TRBJ1-1; D remains ambiguous. The CDR3 extends over 13 amino acids. Germline V gives CDR1 DFQATT, CDR2 SNEGSKA (reference sequence). The germline V and J ends were trimmed by 2 bases and 4 bases, with 11 bases remaining between them. The CDR3: CSARTGLITEAFF. The CDR3 nucleotides read TGCAGTGCTAGAACCGGACTGATCACTGAAGCTTTCTTT.

Of note for this clonotype: A read error is possible here, since a much larger clone lies one base away. The rearrangement links TRBV12-3 or TRBV12-4 to TRBJ1-2, with D possibly TRBD1 on 6 matching bases. CDR3 length equals 13 residues. In DNA, the CDR3 is TGTGCCGGCAGTTCAGGACAGAACTATGGCTACACCTTC. This encodes CAGSSGQNYGYTF.

This clonotype was counted ten times or more. This chain uses TRBV6-1 with TRBJ1-4; D gene unclear. Germline assignment: CDR1 MNHNS and CDR2 SASEGT. CDR3 length equals 14 residues. The V gene lost 6 bases and the J gene lost 6 bases, with 14 bases spanning the gap. This CDR3 is CASRHTGGDEKLFF. The CDR3 bases are TGTGCCAGCAGGCACACGGGCGGGGATGAAAAACTGTTTTTT.

The table lists this clonotype with a few counts. The chain links TRBV28 to TRBJ2-3, with D perhaps TRBD2 (7 bases). V lost 6 bases to trimming and J lost 4 bases, with 17 bases between them. CDR1 and CDR2 from the germline V gene are MDHEN and SYDVKM. The CDR3 has 15 residues. CDR3 sequence reads: CASSTRRGGPDTQYF. CDR3 nucleotides: TGTGCCAGCAGCACAAGGCGCGGGGGCCCAGATACGCAGTATTTT. The full variable domain, its missing parts supplied by reference TRBV28 and TRBJ2-3, is DVKVTQSSRYLVKRTGEKVFLECVQDMDHENMFWYRQDPGLGLRLIYFSYDVKMKEKGDIPEGYSVSREKKERFSLILESASTNQTSMYLCASSTRRGGPDTQYFGPGTRLTVL.

The chain couples TRBV4-1 to TRBJ2-1, with TRBD1 identical over 7 bases. The germline gives CDR1 MGHRA, CDR2 YSYEKL. V gave up 3 bases and J gave up 3 bases; unmatched junction bases: 8. The CDR3 is made up of 16 amino acids. The CDR3 loop is CASSHPGTVLYNEQFF. CDR3 in DNA: TGCGCCAGCAGCCATCCCGGGACAGTGCTCTACAATGAGCAGTTCTTC.

V and J are TRBV10-3 and TRBJ2-7, with 7 bases matching TRBD1. The CDR3 contains 14 residues. CDR1 and CDR2 from the germline V gene are ENHRY and SYGVKD. J was trimmed by 6 bases and V by 7 bases; bases with no gene match: 12. The CDR3: CAINTIDRAGEQYF. CDR3 nucleotide sequence: TGTGCCATCAACACAATTGACAGGGCCGGCGAGCAGTACTTC.

This clonotype was seen repeatedly, ten times or more. The chain has TRBV28 and TRBJ1-2, with D hard to call. V was clipped by 4 bases and J by 8 bases, with 20 bases between them. Germline loops: CDR1 MDHEN, CDR2 SYDVKM. The CDR3 sequence is 15 residues long. DNA for the CDR3: TGTGCCAGCAGTTCCCTTGGCAGACACAATTTCGGCTACACCTTC. This codes for CASSSLGRHNFGYTF.

This clonotype was picked up many times. V gene TRBV27 combines with J gene TRBJ2-7, with a weak D call TRBD2 (6 bases). The CDR3 has 13 amino acids. Germline loops: CDR1 MNHEY, CDR2 SMNVEV (reference sequence). The V gene lost 4 bases and the J gene lost 3 bases, with 10 bases spanning the gap. The CDR3 region has the DNA TGTGCCAGCAGTTCGGGACTCAGCTACGAGCAGTACTTC. It specifies CASSSGLSYEQYF.

This clonotype has ten or more counts. CDR3 region: CASNIQDPRQGLGGTLHF. The DNA for the CDR3 is TGTGCCAGCAACATTCAGGACCCTCGACAGGGCCTAGGGGGAACCCTCCACTTT. The chain is built from TRBV28 and TRBJ1-6; 7 nucleotides line up with TRBD1. CDR3 length: 18 residues. V trimming: 7 bases; J trimming: 14 bases; junction bases outside the gene matches: 26. Germline CDR1 is MDHEN and CDR2 is SYDVKM.

Many counts were recorded for this clonotype. This chain links TRBV20-1 with TRBJ2-2, with 13 bases fitting TRBD2. Germline-derived CDR1 and CDR2 are DFQATT and SNEGSKA (reference sequence). Trimming removed 6 bases from V and 5 bases from J; junction bases left unmatched: 6. This CDR3 has 15 amino acids. The CDR3 reads CSASGLAGPTGELFF. The CDR3 DNA is TGCAGTGCATCGGGACTAGCGGGACCAACCGGGGAGCTGTTTTTT.

This clonotype was seen repeatedly, ten times or more. The V gene is TRBV28, the J gene TRBJ1-2; 7 positions match TRBD1. The CDR3 runs to 11 residues. The J segment lost 6 bases and the V segment lost 8 bases, leaving 3 bases of the junction unmatched. Germline CDR1 is MDHEN and CDR2 is SYDVKM. The CDR3 reads CASDTGDGYTF. CDR3 sequence (DNA): TGTGCCAGCGACACAGGGGATGGCTACACCTTC.

This clonotype was seen many times. The V call is TRBV28, the J call TRBJ1-2; D uncertain. CDR3 length: 12 residues. Germline V lookup: CDR1 MDHEN, CDR2 SYDVKM. Between the trimmed V and J ends, which lost 6 bases and 0 bases, there was a span of 5 bases. CDR3 bases: TGTGCCAGCAGCTCATCTAACTATGGCTACACCTTC. Its translation is CASSSSNYGYTF.

In this sample, this clonotype turned up a few times. The gene calls are TRBV15 and TRBJ2-1, with TRBD2 matching over 7 bases. Germline V gene data show CDR1 as LNHNV and CDR2 as YYDKDF (reference sequence). The CDR3 runs to 14 residues. The J segment lost 4 bases and the V segment lost 6 bases, leaving 6 bases of the junction unmatched. The CDR3 is CATSAGVGYNEQFF. The DNA for the CDR3 is TGTGCCACCAGTGCGGGGGTCGGATACAATGAGCAGTTCTTC.

Regarding this clonotype: Germline and junction disagree at one end, which may indicate a read error. The rearrangement links TRBV7-2 to TRBJ2-7; TRBD2 aligns across 7 bases. This CDR3 contains 15 residues. CDR1 is SGHTA, CDR2 FQGNSA, per germline. Written as DNA, the CDR3 is TGTGCCAGCAGCTTATTCGCGGGAGAATCCTACGAGCGGTACTTC. Its protein product is CASSLFAGESYERYF.

In its sample, this clonotype was seen many times. The chain combines TRBV27 with TRBJ1-2; 7 positions match TRBD1. Germline CDR1 reads MNHEY; CDR2 reads SMNVEV (reference sequence). The CDR3 length is 15 residues. The junction had 9 bases not matched to a gene; V was cut back by 5 bases and J by 3 bases. The CDR3 sequence: CASSRREGADYGYTF. CDR3 DNA: TGTGCCAGCAGTCGAAGGGAGGGGGCAGACTATGGCTACACCTTC.

The genes are TRBV2 and TRBJ2-5; D call uncertain. This CDR3 has 13 residues. Trimming shortened V by 7 bases and J by 5 bases, and 14 bases separated the two germline ends. Germline values: CDR1 SNHLY, CDR2 FYNNEI. CDR3 sequence reads: CASKTMALETQYF. DNA of the CDR3: TGTGCCAGCAAGACGATGGCCCTGGAGACCCAGTACTTC. Full variable domain (outside the CDR3, taken from reference TRBV2 and TRBJ2-5): EPEVTQTPSHQVTQMGQEVILRCVPISNHLYFYWYRQILGQKVEFLVSFYNNEISEKSEIFDDQFSVERPDGSNFTLKIRSTKLEDSAMYFCASKTMALETQYFGPGTRLLVL.

This clonotype has just a few counts. A much larger clone differs from this one at a single base, so this may be a read error. This chain uses TRBV15 with TRBJ2-7, with D possibly TRBD1 on 6 matching bases. Trimming stripped 0 bases from V and 3 bases from J, with 12 bases between. The germline CDR1 and CDR2 sequences are LNHNV and YYDKDF (reference sequence). CDR3 length: 15 amino acids. The CDR3 loop reads CATSREGTPGYEQYF. In nucleotides, the CDR3 is TGTGCCACCAGCAGAGAGGGGACACCCGGCTACGAGCAGTACTTC.

This clonotype was counted ten times or more. The V gene is TRBV7-3, the J gene TRBJ2-2, with D unclear. Germline CDR1 reads SGHTA; CDR2 reads FQGTGA. This CDR3 contains 15 residues. Trimming stripped 0 bases from V and 2 bases from J, with 7 bases between. CDR3 bases: TGTGCCAGCAGCTTAACGGCTCCCAACACCGGGGAGCTGTTTTTT. It encodes CASSLTAPNTGELFF.

The V call is TRBV29-1, the J call TRBJ2-4, with D tentatively TRBD2 (6 bases). With 7 bases removed from V and 8 bases from J, the gap between germline ends came to 12 bases. This CDR3 spans 11 amino acids. Germline V CDR1 and CDR2: SQVTM, ANQGSEA. This CDR3 reads CSGSWGDIQYF. Here the CDR3 DNA reads TGCAGCGGCTCTTGGGGGGACATTCAGTACTTC.